This T cell receptor (beta chain) was recovered during a study of regulatory T cells in long-lasting Graves disease. This clonotype was seen many times. Time point noted: newly diagnosed GD, antithyroid drugs for less than 3 months. The authors made the TCR library using RNA they extracted from PBMCs. Building the TCR beta libraries relied on iRepertoire HTBI primers, and CDR3 regions underwent Arm-PCR. TCRdb independently ran MiXCR on the multiplex PCR reads; one entry per CDR3 protein. The data show about 220,000 distinct CDR3 sequences, about 16% seen once. Material: peripheral blood mononuclear cells (PBMCs), obtained at new diagnosis, from a patient treated with antithyroid drugs. The clonotype was recovered from a female donor with Graves disease.

CDR3 coding DNA: TGTGCCTGGAGTTCACAGGGGGCAACGCAGTATTTT. Protein: CAWSSQGATQYF. The chain carries TRBV30 and TRBJ2-3, with 9 bases identical to TRBD1. Germline V gene lookup returns CDR1 GTSNPN and CDR2 SVGIG (reference sequence). V lost 2 bases to trimming and J lost 9 bases; unmatched junction nucleotides: 3. The CDR3 consists of 12 residues.